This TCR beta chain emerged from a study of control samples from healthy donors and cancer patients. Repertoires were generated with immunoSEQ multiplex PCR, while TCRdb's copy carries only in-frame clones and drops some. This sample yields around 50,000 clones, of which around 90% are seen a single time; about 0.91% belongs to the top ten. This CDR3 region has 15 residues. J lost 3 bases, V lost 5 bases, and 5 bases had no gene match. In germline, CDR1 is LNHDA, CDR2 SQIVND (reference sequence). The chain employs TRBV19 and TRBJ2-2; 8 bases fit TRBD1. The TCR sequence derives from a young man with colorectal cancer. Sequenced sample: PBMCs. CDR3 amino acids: CASSSRGLDTGELFF. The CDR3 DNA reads TGTGCCAGTAGTTCCAGGGGGCTCGACACCGGGGAGCTGTTTTTT.